Below are 15 T cell receptor beta chains sequenced from a single sample in a study of blood T cell repertoires in COVID-19. The assay was immunoSEQ multiplex PCR, and TCRdb's table has in-frame clones only and misses some. The sample lists roughly 380,000 clones, about nine tenths occurring once. The sequencing sample was made of peripheral blood. The receptors stem from a woman aged 55-70 years with COVID-19, enrolled during active disease.

The V and J genes are TRBV3-1 (or the pseudogene TRBV3-2) and TRBJ1-5; D ambiguous. The ends were cut back, 4 bases at V and 3 bases at J, with 10 bases in the middle. This CDR3 is built from 14 residues. CDR1 and CDR2 (germline): LGHDT, YNNKEL (reference sequence). DNA for the CDR3: TGTGCCAGCAGCCCTGGGAGTTTCAATCAGCCCCAGCATTTT. As protein: CASSPGSFNQPQHF.

CDR3 bases: TGTGCCAGCAGCTCAGGCACGTGGGCAACTAATGAAAAACTGTTTTTT. Protein product: CASSSGTWATNEKLFF. J is TRBJ1-4 and V is TRBV7-9, with D unclear. Germline loops: CDR1 SEHNR, CDR2 FQNEAQ (reference sequence). With 4 bases removed from V and 0 bases from J, the gap between germline ends came to 12 bases. The length of the CDR3 is 16 residues.

V usage is TRBV5-8 and J usage is TRBJ1-4; 7 bases are a match to TRBD1. The length of the CDR3 is 14 residues. V shed 1 base and J 6 bases; nucleotides not matched to a gene: 3. Germline CDR1 reads SGHTS; CDR2 reads YDEGEE. The CDR3 bases are TGTGCCAGCAGCTTGCGGACAGGTTATGAAAAACTGTTTTTT. Translating it yields CASSLRTGYEKLFF.

This clone was counted between two and nine times. The CDR3 nucleotides are TGTGCCACCAGCAGCCATTTTAGGACAGAAGACTATGGCTACACCTTC. As protein: CATSSHFRTEDYGYTF. This chain uses TRBV15 with TRBJ1-2, with a possible D match to TRBD1 (6 bases). Germline V lookup: CDR1 LNHNV, CDR2 YYDKDF (reference sequence). This CDR3 is built from 16 residues. The V end was cut by 3 bases, the J end by 3 bases, with 17 bases between.

V is TRBV28 and J is TRBJ2-7; D is possibly TRBD1 (7 bases). Trimming left V 4 bases short and J 0 bases short, with 16 bases between. Germline-derived CDR1 and CDR2 are MDHEN and SYDVKM. The CDR3 consists of 16 residues. The CDR3 DNA follows: TGTGCCAGCAGTTCCCAGGGGGGATCGACCTCCTACGAGCAGTACTTC. Protein: CASSSQGGSTSYEQYF. Full variable domain (outside the CDR3, taken from reference TRBV28 and TRBJ2-7): DVKVTQSSRYLVKRTGEKVFLECVQDMDHENMFWYRQDPGLGLRLIYFSYDVKMKEKGDIPEGYSVSREKKERFSLILESASTNQTSMYLCASSSQGGSTSYEQYFGPGTRLTVT.

This clone occurred once. The V call is TRBV2, the J call TRBJ2-7; D perhaps matches TRBD2 (5 bases). V dropped 5 bases and J dropped 0 bases, with 11 bases sitting between them. From germline, CDR1 is SNHLY and CDR2 FYNNEI. The CDR3 sequence is 14 residues long. CDR3 residues: CASSNTRSSYEQYF. The CDR3 bases are TGTGCCAGCAGTAATACTAGGAGCTCCTACGAGCAGTACTTC. Filled out from reference TRBV2 and TRBJ2-7, the complete variable domain reads EPEVTQTPSHQVTQMGQEVILRCVPISNHLYFYWYRQILGQKVEFLVSFYNNEISEKSEIFDDQFSVERPDGSNFTLKIRSTKLEDSAMYFCASSNTRSSYEQYFGPGTRLTVT.

This rearrangement joins TRBV28 to TRBJ1-1, with D perhaps TRBD1 (5 bases). Germline V CDR1 and CDR2: MDHEN, SYDVKM. CDR3 length: 16 residues. The ends were cut back, 2 bases at V and 0 bases at J, with 13 bases in the middle. For the CDR3, the DNA is TGTGCCAGCAGTTTAGGGGCGGCGGGGGTGAACACTGAAGCTTTCTTT. This translates into CASSLGAAGVNTEAFF.

This sequence joins TRBV5-1 and TRBJ1-1; D may be TRBD1 (6 bases). The V end lost 3 bases, the J end lost 3 bases, and 15 bases lay between the germline ends. The CDR3 is made up of 15 amino acids. Germline V gene sequence: CDR1 SGHRS, CDR2 YFSETQ. The CDR3 DNA reads as TGCGCCAGCAGCTCGGACAGCCGTGATGACACTGAAGCTTTCTTT. Its translation: CASSSDSRDDTEAFF.

This chain connects TRBV12-3 or TRBV12-4 to TRBJ1-2; TRBD1 might be the D (5 bases). This CDR3 has 13 amino acids. V lost 8 bases and J lost 5, with 15 bases in between. Here the CDR3 reads CASALAQAYGYTF. In DNA form, the CDR3 reads TGTGCCAGCGCCCTGGCACAGGCTTATGGCTACACCTTC.

This chain joins TRBV6-5 and TRBJ2-7, with D unclear. V was cut by 6 bases and J by 3 bases, with 9 bases left in between. This CDR3 comprises 12 residues. CDR1 and CDR2 (germline): MNHEY, SVGAGI. CDR3 region: CASSTLSYEQYF. Here the CDR3 DNA reads TGTGCCAGCAGCACCTTGAGCTACGAGCAGTACTTC.

This chain uses TRBV5-6 with TRBJ2-5; TRBD1 matches 11 bases. The V gene's germline CDR1 is SGHDT and CDR2 YYEEEE. CDR3 length equals 16 residues. The ends lost 3 bases at V and 2 bases at J; junction bases unmatched: 6. The CDR3 DNA is TGTGCCAGCAGCTGGGGGACAGGGGGGAGACAAGAGACCCAGTACTTC. As protein: CASSWGTGGRQETQYF.

The chain combines TRBV19 with TRBJ2-3; 11 bases are shared with TRBD2. CDR3 length: 16 amino acids. The germline V gene encodes CDR1 LNHDA and CDR2 SQIVND (reference sequence). V was clipped by 6 bases and J by 3 bases; unmatched bases: 8. The CDR3 nucleotides are TGTGCCAGTAGCGGTAGCGGGGGGGCTATGACAGATACGCAGTATTTT. This sequence encodes CASSGSGGAMTDTQYF. Variable domain in full (rest from reference TRBV19 and TRBJ2-3): DGGITQSPKYLFRKEGQNVTLSCEQNLNHDAMYWYRQDPGQGLRLIYYSQIVNDFQKGDIAEGYSVSREKKESFPLTVTSAQKNPTAFYLCASSGSGGAMTDTQYFGPGTRLTVL.

The chain is built from TRBV4-1 and TRBJ2-2; TRBD2 matches 8 bases. CDR3 length: 14 amino acids. Unmatched junction bases numbered 5, after V lost 5 bases and J lost 6 bases. The germline V gene has CDR1 MGHRA and CDR2 YSYEKL. CDR3 bases: TGCGCCAGCAGCAAGGGACTAGGAGCCGGGGAGCTGTTTTTT. Its protein product is CASSKGLGAGELFF.

This clone was picked up one time. This chain joins TRBV9 and TRBJ2-2; TRBD1 matches at 8 bases. Germline assignment: CDR1 SGDLS and CDR2 YYNGEE. The CDR3 loop spans 16 amino acids. V lost 3 bases and J lost 7; bases outside the gene matches: 11. This CDR3 reads CASSERTGPGVGELFF. The CDR3 DNA follows: TGTGCCAGCAGCGAACGGACAGGGCCAGGGGTCGGGGAGCTGTTTTTT. The full variable domain, rest sourced from reference TRBV9 and TRBJ2-2, is DSGVTQTPKHLITATGQRVTLRCSPRSGDLSVYWYQQSLDQGLQFLIQYYNGEERAKGNILERFSAQQFPDLHSELNLSSLELGDSALYFCASSERTGPGVGELFFGEGSRLTVL.

The rearrangement joins TRBV5-4 to TRBJ2-7, with TRBD2 matching 11 bases. Germline CDR1 and CDR2: SGHNT and YYREEE (reference sequence). The CDR3 extends over 16 amino acids. Trimming cost V 4 bases and J 12 bases; bases outside gene matches: 18. The CDR3: CASSGYAGTSGDPLYF. The CDR3 coding sequence is TGTGCCAGCAGCGGATACGCCGGGACTAGCGGAGACCCGCTGTACTTC.